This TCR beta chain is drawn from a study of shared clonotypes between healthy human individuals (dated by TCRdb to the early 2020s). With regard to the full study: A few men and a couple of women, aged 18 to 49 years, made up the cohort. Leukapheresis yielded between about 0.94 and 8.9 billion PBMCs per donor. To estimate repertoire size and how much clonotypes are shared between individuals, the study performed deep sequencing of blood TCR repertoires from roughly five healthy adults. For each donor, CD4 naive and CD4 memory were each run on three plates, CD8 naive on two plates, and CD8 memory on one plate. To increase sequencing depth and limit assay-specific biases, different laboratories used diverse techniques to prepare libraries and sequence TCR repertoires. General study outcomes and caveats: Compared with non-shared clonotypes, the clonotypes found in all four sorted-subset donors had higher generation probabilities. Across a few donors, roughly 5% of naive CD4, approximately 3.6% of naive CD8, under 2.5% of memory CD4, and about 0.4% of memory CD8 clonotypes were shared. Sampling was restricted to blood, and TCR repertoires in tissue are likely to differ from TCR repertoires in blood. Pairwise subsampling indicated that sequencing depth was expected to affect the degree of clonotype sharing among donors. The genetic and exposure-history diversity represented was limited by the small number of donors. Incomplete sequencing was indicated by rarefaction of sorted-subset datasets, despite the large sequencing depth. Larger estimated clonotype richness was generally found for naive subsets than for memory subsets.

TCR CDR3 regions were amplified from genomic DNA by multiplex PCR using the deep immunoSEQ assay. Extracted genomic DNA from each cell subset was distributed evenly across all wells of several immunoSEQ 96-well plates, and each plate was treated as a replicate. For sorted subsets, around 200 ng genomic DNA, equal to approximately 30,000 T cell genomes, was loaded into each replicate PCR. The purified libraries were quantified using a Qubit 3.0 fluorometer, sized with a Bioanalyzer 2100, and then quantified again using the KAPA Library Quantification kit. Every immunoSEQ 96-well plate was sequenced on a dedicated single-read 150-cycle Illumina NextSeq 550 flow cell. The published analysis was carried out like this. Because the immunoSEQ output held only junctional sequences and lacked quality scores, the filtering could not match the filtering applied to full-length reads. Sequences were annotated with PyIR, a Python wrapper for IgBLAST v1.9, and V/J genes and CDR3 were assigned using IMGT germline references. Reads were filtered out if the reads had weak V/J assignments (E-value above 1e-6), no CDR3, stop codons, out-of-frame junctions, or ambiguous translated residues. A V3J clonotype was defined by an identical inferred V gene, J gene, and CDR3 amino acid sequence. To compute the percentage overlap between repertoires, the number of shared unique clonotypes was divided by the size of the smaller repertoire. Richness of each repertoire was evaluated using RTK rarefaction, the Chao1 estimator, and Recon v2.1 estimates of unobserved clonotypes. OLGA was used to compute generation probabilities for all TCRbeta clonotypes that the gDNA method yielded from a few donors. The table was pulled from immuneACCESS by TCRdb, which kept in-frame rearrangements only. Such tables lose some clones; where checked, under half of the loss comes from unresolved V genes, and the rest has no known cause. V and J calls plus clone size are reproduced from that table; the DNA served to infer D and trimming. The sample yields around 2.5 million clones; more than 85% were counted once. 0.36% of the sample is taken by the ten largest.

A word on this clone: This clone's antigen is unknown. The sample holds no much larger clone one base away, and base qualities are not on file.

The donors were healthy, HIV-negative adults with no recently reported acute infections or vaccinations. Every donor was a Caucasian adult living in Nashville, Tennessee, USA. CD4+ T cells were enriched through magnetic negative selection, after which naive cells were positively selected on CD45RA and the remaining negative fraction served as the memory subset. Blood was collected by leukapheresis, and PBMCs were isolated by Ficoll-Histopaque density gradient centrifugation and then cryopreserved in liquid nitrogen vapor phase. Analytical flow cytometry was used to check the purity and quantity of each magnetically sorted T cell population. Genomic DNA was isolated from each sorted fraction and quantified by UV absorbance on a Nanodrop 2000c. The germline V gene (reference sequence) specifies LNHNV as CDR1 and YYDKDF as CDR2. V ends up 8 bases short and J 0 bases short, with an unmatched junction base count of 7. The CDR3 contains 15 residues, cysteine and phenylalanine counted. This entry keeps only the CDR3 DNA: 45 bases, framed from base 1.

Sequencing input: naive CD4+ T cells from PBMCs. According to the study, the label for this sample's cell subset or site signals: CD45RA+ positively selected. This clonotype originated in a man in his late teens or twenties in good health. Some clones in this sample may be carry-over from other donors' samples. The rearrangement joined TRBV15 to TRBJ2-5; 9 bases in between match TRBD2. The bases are TGTGCCACCGGAAGCGGGAGGCCATACCAAGAGACCCAGTACTTC. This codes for CATGSGRPYQETQYF.